The following is a T cell receptor (beta chain) sequence with its context. Its antigen is not known. Profiling relied on immunoSEQ multiplex PCR, and the TCRdb table lists in-frame clones only, not all of them. The table includes 15,000 to 20,000 clones, 65% to 85% detected once. The CDR3 covers 15 residues. Per germline, CDR1 SGHVS and CDR2 FQNEAQ. The germline V and J ends were trimmed by 1 base and 0 bases, with 10 bases remaining between them. Methotrexate plus calcineurin inhibitor accompanied controls' myeloablative marrow transplants; sampling was 1 year later. This sample stems from a study of T cells after posttransplantation cyclophosphamide. Overall study results and limits: Later blood repertoires were often dominated by clones from the donor CD8+ memory compartment. After PTCy, TRB diversity resembled that of CNI/methotrexate controls.

The starting material was PBMCs, obtained 410 to 450 days after allogeneic stem cell transplant with calcineurin inhibitor and methotrexate. The sequence came from a male patient in his thirties who received an allogeneic stem cell transplant from an unrelated donor, was CMV-positive, and had acute and chronic GVHD. Part of the T cell pool may stem from the graft donor. The chain uses TRBV7-8 and TRBJ2-7, with D uncertain. The CDR3 nucleotides are TGTGCCAGCAGCTTAGGGGCACAGTTCTCCTACGAGCAGTACTTC. Translated, it gives CASSLGAQFSYEQYF.